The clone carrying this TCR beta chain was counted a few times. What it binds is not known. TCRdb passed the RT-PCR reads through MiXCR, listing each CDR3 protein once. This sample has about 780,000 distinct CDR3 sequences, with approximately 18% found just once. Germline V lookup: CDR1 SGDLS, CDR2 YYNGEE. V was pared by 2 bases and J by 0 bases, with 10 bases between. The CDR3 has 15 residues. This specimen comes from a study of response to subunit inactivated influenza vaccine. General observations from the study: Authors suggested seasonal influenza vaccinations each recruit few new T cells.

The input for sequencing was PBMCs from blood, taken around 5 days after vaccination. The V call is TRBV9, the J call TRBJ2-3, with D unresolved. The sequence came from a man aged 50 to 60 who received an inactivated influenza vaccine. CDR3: CASSVQAASTDTQYF. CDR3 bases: TGTGCCAGCAGCGTTCAGGCAGCTAGCACAGATACGCAGTATTTT.